The clone carrying this TCR beta chain was counted once. This sample is drawn from a study of blood T cell repertoires in COVID-19. Assay used: immunoSEQ multiplex PCR; TCRdb lists only in-frame clones, some missing. Seen here are over 300,000 clones, around 92% observed once, and the top ten hold 0.95% to 1.5%. The CDR3 loop spans 13 amino acids. Between the trimmed V and J ends, which lost 4 bases and 5 bases, there was a span of 12 bases. Germline loops: CDR1 MNHEY, CDR2 SMNVEV (reference sequence). The sequence came from a man aged 40-49 years with acute or convalescent COVID-19. This sequence joins TRBV27 and TRBJ2-7; D unresolved. Material for sequencing was peripheral blood. In DNA form, the CDR3 reads TGTGCCAGCAGTTCTCCGCCGAGCCACGAGCAGTACTTC. It specifies CASSSPPSHEQYF.